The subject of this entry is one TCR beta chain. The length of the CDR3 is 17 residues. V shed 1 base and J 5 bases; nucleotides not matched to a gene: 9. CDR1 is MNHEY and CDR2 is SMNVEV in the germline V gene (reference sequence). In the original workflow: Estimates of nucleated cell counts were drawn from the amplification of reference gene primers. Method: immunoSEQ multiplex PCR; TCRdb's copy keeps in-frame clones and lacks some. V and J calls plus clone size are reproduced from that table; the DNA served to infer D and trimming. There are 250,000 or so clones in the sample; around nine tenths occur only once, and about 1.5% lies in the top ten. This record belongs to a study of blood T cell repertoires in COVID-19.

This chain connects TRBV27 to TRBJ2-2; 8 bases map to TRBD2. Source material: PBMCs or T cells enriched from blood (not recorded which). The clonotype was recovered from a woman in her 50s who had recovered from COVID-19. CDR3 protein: CASSLFPGTRETGELFF. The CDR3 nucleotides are TGTGCCAGCAGTTTATTCCCCGGGACTAGGGAGACCGGGGAGCTGTTTTTT.